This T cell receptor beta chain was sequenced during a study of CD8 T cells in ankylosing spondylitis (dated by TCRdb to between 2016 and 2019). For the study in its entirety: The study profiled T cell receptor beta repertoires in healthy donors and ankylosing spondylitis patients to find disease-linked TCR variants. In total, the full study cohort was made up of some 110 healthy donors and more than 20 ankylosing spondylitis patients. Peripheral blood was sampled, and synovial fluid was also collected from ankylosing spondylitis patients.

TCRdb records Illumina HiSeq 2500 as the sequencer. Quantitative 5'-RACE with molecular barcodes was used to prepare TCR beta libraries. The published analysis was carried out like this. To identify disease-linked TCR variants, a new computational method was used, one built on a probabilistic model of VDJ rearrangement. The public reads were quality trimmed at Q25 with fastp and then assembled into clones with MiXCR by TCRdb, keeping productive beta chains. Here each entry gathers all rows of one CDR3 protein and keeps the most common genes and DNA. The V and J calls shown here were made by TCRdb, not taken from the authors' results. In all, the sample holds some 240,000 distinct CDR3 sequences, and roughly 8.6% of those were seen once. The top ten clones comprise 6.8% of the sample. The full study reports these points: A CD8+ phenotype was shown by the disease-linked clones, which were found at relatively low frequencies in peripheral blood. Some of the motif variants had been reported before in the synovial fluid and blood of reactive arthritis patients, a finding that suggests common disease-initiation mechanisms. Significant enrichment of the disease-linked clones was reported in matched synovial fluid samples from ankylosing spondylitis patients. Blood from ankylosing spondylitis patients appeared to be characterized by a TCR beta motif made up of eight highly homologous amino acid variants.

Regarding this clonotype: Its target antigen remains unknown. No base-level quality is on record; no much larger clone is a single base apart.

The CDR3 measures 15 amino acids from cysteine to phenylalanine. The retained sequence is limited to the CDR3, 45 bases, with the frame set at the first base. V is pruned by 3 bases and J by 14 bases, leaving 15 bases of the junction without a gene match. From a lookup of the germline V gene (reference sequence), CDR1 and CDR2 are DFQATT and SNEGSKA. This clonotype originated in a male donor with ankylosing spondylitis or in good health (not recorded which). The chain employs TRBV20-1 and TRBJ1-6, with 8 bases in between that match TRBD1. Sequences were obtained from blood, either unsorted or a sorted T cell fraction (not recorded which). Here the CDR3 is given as CSASHARDRFTSLHF. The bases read TGCAGTGCTAGTCACGCCCGGGACAGGTTTACATCCCTCCACTTT.